Shown below are 24 T cell receptor beta chains from a single sample sequenced in a study of patients and donors after allogeneic stem cell transplantation. TCRdb reprocessed the RT-PCR reads with MiXCR, giving one entry per CDR3 protein. The data contain some 24,000 distinct CDR3 sequences, 35% to 45% of them singletons. Sequencing was done on a sample of blood, either unsorted or a sorted T cell fraction (not recorded which). The origin of the receptors is a human donor who was either an allogeneic HSCT recipient or a stem cell or donor lymphocyte infusion donor (not recorded which). It is not recorded whose cells these are; they may come from a transplant donor.

This chain links TRBV4-2 with TRBJ2-1; weak D call: TRBD2 (6 bases). The V end lost 0 bases, the J end lost 5 bases, and 23 bases lay between the germline ends. Germline V gene data show CDR1 as LGHNA and CDR2 as YNFKEQ. The CDR3 runs to 19 residues. The CDR3 sequence: CASSQDDFPERVGHNEQFF. The CDR3, as DNA: TGTGCCAGCAGCCAAGATGATTTCCCGGAGCGGGTTGGTCACAATGAGCAGTTCTTC.

The V gene is TRBV12-3 or TRBV12-4, the J gene TRBJ1-3; a possible D gene is TRBD1 (5 bases). Trimming removed 3 bases at V and 6 bases at J, with 12 bases between. CDR3 length: 14 residues. The CDR3 sequence: CASSFQGVENTIYF. CDR3 DNA sequence: TGTGCCAGCAGTTTCCAGGGAGTGGAAAACACCATATATTTT.

A single count supports this clonotype. V is TRBV28 and J is TRBJ2-3; TRBD2 might be the D (5 bases). This CDR3 has 16 amino acids. V was trimmed by 5 bases and J by 6 bases, leaving 21 bases between them. Germline lookup yields CDR1 MDHEN and CDR2 SYDVKM. CDR3: CASSLSRGRSRDTQYF. CDR3 nucleotides: TGTGCCAGCAGTCTCAGTCGCGGGCGGAGCAGGGATACGCAGTATTTT.

The J gene is TRBJ2-1, the V gene TRBV20-1; 9 bases line up with TRBD2. The CDR3 has 17 residues. Germline trimming cut 0 bases from V and 7 bases from J; bases unmatched to any gene: 13. The germline gives CDR1 DFQATT, CDR2 SNEGSKA (reference sequence). The CDR3 region is CSARDRRREGGWNEQFF. In DNA, the CDR3 is TGCAGTGCTAGAGATCGGCGGCGGGAGGGAGGTTGGAATGAGCAGTTCTTC.

This clonotype appeared a few times. This chain uses TRBV5-6 with TRBJ1-6; D gene uncertain. Trimming took 3 bases from V and 0 from J, leaving 10 bases between them. The V gene's germline CDR1 is SGHDT and CDR2 YYEEEE. The CDR3 totals 16 residues. CDR3 sequence reads: CASSSGLGSYNSPLHF. The DNA for the CDR3 is TGTGCCAGCAGCTCAGGACTGGGCTCCTATAATTCACCCCTCCACTTT.

This clonotype was counted between two and nine times. The chain carries TRBV2 and TRBJ2-5, with TRBD1 as a possible D gene (6 bases). The CDR3 has 14 amino acids. Germline V gives CDR1 SNHLY, CDR2 FYNNEI. The V and J ends lost 4 bases and 1 base respectively, with 10 bases between them. CDR3 amino acids: CASSVNRVQETQYF. The CDR3 region has the DNA TGTGCCAGCAGTGTTAACAGGGTCCAAGAGACCCAGTACTTC.

This clonotype has only a few counts. The chain links TRBV9 to TRBJ1-4; 7 bases align to TRBD1. The ends lost 0 bases at V and 4 bases at J; junction bases unmatched: 3. Germline lookup yields CDR1 SGDLS and CDR2 YYNGEE. The CDR3 spans 15 residues. This CDR3 reads CASSVVGTDNEKLFF. For the CDR3, the DNA is TGTGCCAGCAGCGTAGTCGGGACAGATAATGAAAAACTGTTTTTT.

This clonotype was counted only a few times. The chain employs TRBV7-9 and TRBJ1-3; tentatively, D is TRBD1 (5 bases). The CDR3 contains 15 residues. The V and J ends lost 0 bases and 4 bases respectively, with 10 bases between them. Germline V gene data show CDR1 as SEHNR and CDR2 as FQNEAQ (reference sequence). The CDR3 DNA reads as TGTGCCAGCAGCTTAGCGGGGGACGCCGGAAACACCATATATTTT. Protein sequence: CASSLAGDAGNTIYF.

This clonotype was observed once. The V gene is TRBV12-3 or TRBV12-4, the J gene TRBJ2-3; D might be TRBD1 (6 bases). V lost 7 bases to trimming and J lost 1 base, with 18 bases between them. The CDR3 consists of 16 residues. CDR3 in amino acids: CASTLLQGAGTDTQYF. CDR3 coding DNA: TGTGCCAGCACCCTACTACAGGGTGCAGGCACAGATACGCAGTATTTT.

In its sample, this clonotype was seen many times. The V call is TRBV29-1, the J call TRBJ1-4; 7 positions match TRBD1. The germline V gene encodes CDR1 SQVTM and CDR2 ANQGSEA. The CDR3 loop spans 13 amino acids. V lost 3 bases and J lost 8; bases outside the gene matches: 6. The CDR3, as DNA: TGCAGCGTTGACAAGGGGGCAGGAGAAAAACTGTTTTTT. It yields the protein CSVDKGAGEKLFF.

This clonotype showed up just a few times. The chain carries TRBV10-3 and TRBJ2-7, with D perhaps TRBD2 (6 bases). Trimming removed 4 bases from V and 3 bases from J, with 13 bases in between. This CDR3 comprises 14 residues. CDR1 and CDR2 from the germline V gene are ENHRY and SYGVKD. The CDR3: CAISGGTGDYEQYF. The CDR3, as DNA: TGTGCCATCAGTGGGGGGACGGGAGACTACGAGCAGTACTTC.

The chain links TRBV7-6 to TRBJ1-5, with TRBD1 identical over 7 bases. The CDR3 consists of 15 residues. V trimming: 5 bases; J trimming: 2 bases; junction bases outside the gene matches: 6. Germline CDR1 reads SGHVS; CDR2 reads FNYEAQ. The CDR3 spells CASSLGQVGNQPQHF. The CDR3 DNA is TGTGCCAGCAGCCTCGGACAGGTTGGCAATCAGCCCCAGCATTTT.

In this sample, this clonotype turned up many times. This sequence joins TRBV24-1 and TRBJ1-5; TRBD1 matches at 8 bases. Germline V gene lookup returns CDR1 KGHDR and CDR2 SFDVKD. This CDR3 is 14 amino acids long. The V gene end was trimmed by 6 bases and the J gene end by 5 bases; junction bases not matched to a gene: 5. The CDR3 DNA reads as TGTGCCACCAGTCCGGGACAGGTCGATCAGCCCCAGCATTTT. It is translated as CATSPGQVDQPQHF.

The V and J genes are TRBV4-1 and TRBJ2-1; 7 nucleotides line up with TRBD2. Germline V gene sequence: CDR1 MGHRA, CDR2 YSYEKL. Trimming at V came to 1 base and at J to 6 bases, leaving 9 bases not matched to a gene. This CDR3 has 16 amino acids. CDR3 coding DNA: TGCGCCAGCAGCCAAGTCGCCGCGGGAGTTGGCAATGAGCAGTTCTTC. This encodes CASSQVAAGVGNEQFF.

This clonotype was seen a handful of times. This sequence joins TRBV7-2 and TRBJ2-4; D may be TRBD1 (6 bases). Germline CDR1 reads SGHTA; CDR2 reads FQGNSA. This CDR3 is 17 amino acids long. Trimming stripped 0 bases from V and 8 bases from J, with 20 bases between. Written as DNA, the CDR3 is TGTGCCAGCAGCTTAGCACAGGGTTTTAGGTTTTTGGACATTCAGTACTTC. Its protein product is CASSLAQGFRFLDIQYF.

This chain's CDR3 is CASSLATGGSQETQYF. For the CDR3, the DNA is TGCGCCAGCAGCTTGGCCACAGGGGGCAGCCAAGAGACCCAGTACTTC. The chain is built from TRBV5-1 and TRBJ2-5; 9 bases are a match to TRBD1. CDR3 length: 16 amino acids. Germline V CDR1 and CDR2: SGHRS, YFSETQ. With 0 bases clipped from V and 1 base from J, the junction kept 4 bases outside the gene matches.

The table lists this clonotype with a few counts. The V gene is TRBV4-1, the J gene TRBJ1-1; D not resolved. The germline gives CDR1 MGHRA, CDR2 YSYEKL. CDR3 length: 14 amino acids. The V gene lost 3 bases and the J gene lost 6 bases, with 14 bases spanning the gap. CDR3 bases: TGCGCCAGCAGCCAGGGCCCAATGAATTCTGAAGCTTTCTTT. Its translation: CASSQGPMNSEAFF.

The chain uses TRBV15 and TRBJ1-2; D is unresolved. This CDR3 spans 12 amino acids. Trimming took 5 bases from V and 2 from J, leaving 6 bases between them. The germline V gene encodes CDR1 LNHNV and CDR2 YYDKDF (reference sequence). The CDR3: CATSGVNYGYTF. CDR3 coding DNA: TGTGCCACCAGCGGGGTAAACTATGGCTACACCTTC.

The table lists this clonotype with a few counts. The gene calls are TRBV6-6 and TRBJ1-5, with 7 nucleotides matching TRBD1. The CDR3 length is 15 residues. Germline trimming cut 2 bases from V and 4 bases from J; bases unmatched to any gene: 5. Germline values: CDR1 MNHNY, CDR2 SVGAGI (reference sequence). CDR3 protein: CASSYRDSRNQPQHF. The CDR3 DNA reads as TGTGCCAGCAGTTACCGGGACAGTAGGAATCAGCCCCAGCATTTT.

V is TRBV15 and J is TRBJ2-5; no firm D call. Germline lookup yields CDR1 LNHNV and CDR2 YYDKDF (reference sequence). Trimming took off 5 bases at V and 1 base at J, with 8 bases between the two ends. This CDR3 is 13 amino acids long. The CDR3 spells CATSAGPQETQYF. The CDR3 DNA reads TGTGCCACCAGCGCCGGGCCCCAAGAGACCCAGTACTTC.

The rearrangement uses TRBV3-1 and TRBJ2-3; TRBD1 matches at 7 bases. The junction had 11 bases not matched to a gene; V was cut back by 4 bases and J by 4 bases. Germline values: CDR1 LGHDT, CDR2 YNNKEL (reference sequence). The CDR3 has 16 residues. As DNA, the CDR3 is TGTGCCAGCAGCCGACGGACAGGTGGGGGAGCAGATACGCAGTATTTT. Encoded protein: CASSRRTGGGADTQYF.

The sample holds a few counts of this clonotype. The rearrangement joins TRBV5-1 to TRBJ1-4; unclear D gene. The length of the CDR3 is 15 residues. The V gene's germline CDR1 is SGHRS and CDR2 YFSETQ. The V end was cut by 4 bases, the J end by 0 bases, with 10 bases between. The CDR3 coding sequence is TGCGCCAGCAGCAAGGGAGATGCAACTAATGAAAAACTGTTTTTT. The encoded protein is CASSKGDATNEKLFF.

V is TRBV14 and J is TRBJ2-2; perhaps TRBD1 as D (5 bases). Deletions cut 1 base from V and 0 bases from J, with 6 bases between. CDR1 is SGHDN and CDR2 is FVKESK in the germline V gene. The length of the CDR3 is 15 residues. In DNA, the CDR3 is TGTGCCAGCAGCCAAGTCAGGGCGAACACCGGGGAGCTGTTTTTT. It codes for CASSQVRANTGELFF.

This clonotype was found a few times. Here the CDR3 DNA reads TGCGCCAGCAGCCAAGATCGGGCTGTCAGGGGGCAAGCTTTCTTT. It translates to CASSQDRAVRGQAFF. This chain joins TRBV4-1 and TRBJ1-1; the match to TRBD1 covers 8 bases. The CDR3 runs to 15 residues. The V segment lost 0 bases and the J segment 9 bases; nucleotides outside the gene matches: 9. Germline V gene data show CDR1 as MGHRA and CDR2 as YSYEKL.